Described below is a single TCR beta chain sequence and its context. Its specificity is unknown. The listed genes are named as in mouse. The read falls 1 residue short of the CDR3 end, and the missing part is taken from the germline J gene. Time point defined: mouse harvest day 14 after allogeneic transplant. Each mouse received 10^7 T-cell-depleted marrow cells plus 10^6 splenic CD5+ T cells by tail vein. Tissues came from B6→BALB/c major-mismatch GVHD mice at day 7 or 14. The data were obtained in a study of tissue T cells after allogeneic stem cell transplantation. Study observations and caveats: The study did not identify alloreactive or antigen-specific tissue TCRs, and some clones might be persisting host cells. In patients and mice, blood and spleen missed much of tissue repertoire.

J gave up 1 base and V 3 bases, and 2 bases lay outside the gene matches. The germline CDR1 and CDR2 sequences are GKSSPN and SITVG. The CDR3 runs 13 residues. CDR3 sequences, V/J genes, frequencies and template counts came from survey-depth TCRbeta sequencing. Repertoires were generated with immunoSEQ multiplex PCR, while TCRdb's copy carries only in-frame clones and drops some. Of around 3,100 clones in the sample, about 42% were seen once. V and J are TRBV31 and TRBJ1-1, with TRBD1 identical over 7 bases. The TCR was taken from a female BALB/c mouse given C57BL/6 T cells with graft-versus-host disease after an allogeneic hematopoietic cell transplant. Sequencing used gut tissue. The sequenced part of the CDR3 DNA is TGTGCCTGGAGCCGACAGGGAAACACAGAAGTCTTC. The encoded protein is CAWSRQGNTEVF. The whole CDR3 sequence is CAWSRQGNTEVFF.